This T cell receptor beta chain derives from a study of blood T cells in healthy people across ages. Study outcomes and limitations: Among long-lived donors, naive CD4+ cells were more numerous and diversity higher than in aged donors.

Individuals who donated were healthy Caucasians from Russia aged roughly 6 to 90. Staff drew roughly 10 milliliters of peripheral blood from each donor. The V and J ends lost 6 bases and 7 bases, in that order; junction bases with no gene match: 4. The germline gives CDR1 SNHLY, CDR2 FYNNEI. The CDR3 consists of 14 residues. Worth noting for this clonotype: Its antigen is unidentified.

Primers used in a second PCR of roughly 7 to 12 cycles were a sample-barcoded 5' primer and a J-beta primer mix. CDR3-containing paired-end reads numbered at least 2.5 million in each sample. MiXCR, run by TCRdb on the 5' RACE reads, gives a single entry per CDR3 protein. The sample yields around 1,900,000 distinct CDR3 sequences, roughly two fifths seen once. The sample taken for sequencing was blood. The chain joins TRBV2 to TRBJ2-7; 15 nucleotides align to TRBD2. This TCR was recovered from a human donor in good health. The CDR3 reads CASRGLAGGNEQYF. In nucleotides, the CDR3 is TGTGCCAGCAGGGGACTAGCGGGGGGCAATGAGCAGTACTTC. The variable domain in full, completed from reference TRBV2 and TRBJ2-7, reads EPEVTQTPSHQVTQMGQEVILRCVPISNHLYFYWYRQILGQKVEFLVSFYNNEISEKSEIFDDQFSVERPDGSNFTLKIRSTKLEDSAMYFCASRGLAGGNEQYFGPGTRLTVT.